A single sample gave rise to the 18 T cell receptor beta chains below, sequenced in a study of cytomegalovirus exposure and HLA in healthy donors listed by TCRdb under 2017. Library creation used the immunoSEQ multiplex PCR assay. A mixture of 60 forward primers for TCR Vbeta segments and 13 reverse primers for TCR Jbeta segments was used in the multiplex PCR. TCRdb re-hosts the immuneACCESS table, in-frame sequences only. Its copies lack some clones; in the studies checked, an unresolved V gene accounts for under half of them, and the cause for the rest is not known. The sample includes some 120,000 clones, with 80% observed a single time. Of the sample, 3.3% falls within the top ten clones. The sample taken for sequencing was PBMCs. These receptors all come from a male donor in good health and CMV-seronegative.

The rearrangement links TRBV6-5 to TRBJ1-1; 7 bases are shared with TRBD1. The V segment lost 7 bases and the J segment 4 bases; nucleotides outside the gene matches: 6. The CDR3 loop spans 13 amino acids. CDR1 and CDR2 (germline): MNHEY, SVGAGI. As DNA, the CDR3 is TGTGCCAGCAATCAGGGGGAGGTCACTGAAGCTTTCTTT. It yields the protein CASNQGEVTEAFF.

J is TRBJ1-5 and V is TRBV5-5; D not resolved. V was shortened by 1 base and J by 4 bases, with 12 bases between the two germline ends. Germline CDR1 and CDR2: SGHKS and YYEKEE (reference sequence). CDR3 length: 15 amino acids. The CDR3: CASSLSGRGNQPQHF. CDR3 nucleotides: TGTGCCAGCAGCTTGAGTGGGCGGGGTAATCAGCCCCAGCATTTT.

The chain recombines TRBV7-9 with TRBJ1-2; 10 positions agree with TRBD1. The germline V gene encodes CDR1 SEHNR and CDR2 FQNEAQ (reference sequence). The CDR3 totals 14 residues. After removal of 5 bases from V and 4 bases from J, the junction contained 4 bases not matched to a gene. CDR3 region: CASSVWTGGYGYTF. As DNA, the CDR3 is TGTGCCAGCAGCGTCTGGACAGGGGGCTATGGCTACACCTTC.

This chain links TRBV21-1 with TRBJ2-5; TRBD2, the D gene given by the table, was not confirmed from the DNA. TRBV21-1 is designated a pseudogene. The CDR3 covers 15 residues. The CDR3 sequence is CASSKAFGGAETQYF. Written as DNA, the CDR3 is TGTGCCAGCAGCAAGGCTTTTGGGGGGGCGGAGACCCAGTACTTC.

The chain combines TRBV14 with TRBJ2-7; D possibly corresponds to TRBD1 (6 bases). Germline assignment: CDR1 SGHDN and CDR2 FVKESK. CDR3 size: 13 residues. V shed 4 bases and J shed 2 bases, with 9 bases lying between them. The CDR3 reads CASSLRDTYEQYF. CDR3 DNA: TGTGCCAGCAGCCTCCGGGACACCTACGAGCAGTACTTC.

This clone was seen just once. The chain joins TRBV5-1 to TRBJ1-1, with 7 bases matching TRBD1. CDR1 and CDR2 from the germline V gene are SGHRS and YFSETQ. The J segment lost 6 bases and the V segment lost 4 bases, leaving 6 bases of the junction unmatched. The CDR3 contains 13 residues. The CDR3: CASSNQGGSEAFF. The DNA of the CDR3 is TGCGCCAGCAGCAATCAGGGGGGTTCTGAAGCTTTCTTT.

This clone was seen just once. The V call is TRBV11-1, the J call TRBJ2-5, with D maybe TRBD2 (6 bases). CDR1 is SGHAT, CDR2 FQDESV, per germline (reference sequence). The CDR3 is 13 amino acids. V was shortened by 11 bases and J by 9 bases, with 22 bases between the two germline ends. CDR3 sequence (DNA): TGTGCCGCGGGAAGGGGAGGTTTGGAGGCCCAGTACTTC. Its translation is CAAGRGGLEAQYF.

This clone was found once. CDR3 nucleotides: TGTGCCAGCAGCTCGACAGGGAACACTGAAGCTTTCTTT. Its translation is CASSSTGNTEAFF. This chain connects TRBV7-6 to TRBJ1-1, with D maybe TRBD1 (6 bases). This CDR3 has 13 residues. Trimming removed 4 bases at V and 1 base at J, with 7 bases between. Looked up from germline, CDR1 is SGHVS and CDR2 is FNYEAQ.

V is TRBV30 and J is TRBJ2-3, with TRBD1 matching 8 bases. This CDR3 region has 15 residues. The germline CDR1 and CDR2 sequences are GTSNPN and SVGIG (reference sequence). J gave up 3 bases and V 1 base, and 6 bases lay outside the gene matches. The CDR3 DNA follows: TGTGCCTGGAGTGGCCTCCGACAGGGGACAGATACGCAGTATTTT. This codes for CAWSGLRQGTDTQYF.

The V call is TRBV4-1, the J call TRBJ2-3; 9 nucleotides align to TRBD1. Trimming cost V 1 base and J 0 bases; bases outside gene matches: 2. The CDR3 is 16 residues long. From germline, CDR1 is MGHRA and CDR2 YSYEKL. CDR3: CASSQGGQGSTDTQYF. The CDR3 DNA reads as TGCGCCAGCAGCCAAGGGGGACAGGGAAGCACAGATACGCAGTATTTT.

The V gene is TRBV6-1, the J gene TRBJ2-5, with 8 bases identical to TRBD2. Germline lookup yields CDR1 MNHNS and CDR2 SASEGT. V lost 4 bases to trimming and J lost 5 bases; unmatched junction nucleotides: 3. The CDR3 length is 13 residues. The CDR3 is CASSGGGKETQYF. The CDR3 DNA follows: TGTGCCAGCAGTGGCGGGGGGAAGGAGACCCAGTACTTC.

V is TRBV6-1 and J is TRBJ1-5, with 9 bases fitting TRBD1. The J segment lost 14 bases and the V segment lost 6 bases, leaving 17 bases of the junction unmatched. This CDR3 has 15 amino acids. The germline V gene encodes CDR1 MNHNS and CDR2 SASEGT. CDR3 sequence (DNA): TGTGCCAGCAGCCCGGGGGACAGGGCTCTTCGTTCGGAGCATTTT. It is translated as CASSPGDRALRSEHF.

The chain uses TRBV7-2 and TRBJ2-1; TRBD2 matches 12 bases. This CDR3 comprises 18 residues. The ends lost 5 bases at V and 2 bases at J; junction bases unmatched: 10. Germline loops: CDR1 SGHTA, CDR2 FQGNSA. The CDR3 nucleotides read TGTGCCAGCAGCGCCAGAAGCGGACTAGCGGGAACCTACAATGAGCAGTTCTTC. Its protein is CASSARSGLAGTYNEQFF.

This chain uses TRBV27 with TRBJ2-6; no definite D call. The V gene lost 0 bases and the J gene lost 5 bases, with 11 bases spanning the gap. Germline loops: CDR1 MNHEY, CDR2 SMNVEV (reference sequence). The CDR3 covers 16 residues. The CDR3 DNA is TGTGCCAGCAGTTTATCGGCGGCTTCAAGGGCCAACGTCCTGACTTTC. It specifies CASSLSAASRANVLTF.

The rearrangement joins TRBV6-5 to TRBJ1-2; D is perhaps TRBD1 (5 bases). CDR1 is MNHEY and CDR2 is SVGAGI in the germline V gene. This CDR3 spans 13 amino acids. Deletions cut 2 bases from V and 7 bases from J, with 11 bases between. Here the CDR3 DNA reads TGTGCCAGCAGTTACCGCAGGGTGGGTGGCTACACCTTC. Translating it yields CASSYRRVGGYTF.

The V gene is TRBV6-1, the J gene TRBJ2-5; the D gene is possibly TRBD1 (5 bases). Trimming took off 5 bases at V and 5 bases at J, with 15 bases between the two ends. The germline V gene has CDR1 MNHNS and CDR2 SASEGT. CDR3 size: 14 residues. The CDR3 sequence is CASSSPTVSETQYF. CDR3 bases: TGTGCCAGCAGTTCCCCGACAGTCAGTGAGACCCAGTACTTC.

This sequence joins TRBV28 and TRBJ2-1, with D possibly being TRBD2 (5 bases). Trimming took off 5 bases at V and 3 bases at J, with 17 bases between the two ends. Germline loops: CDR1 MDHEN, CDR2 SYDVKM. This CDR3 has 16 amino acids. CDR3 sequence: CASSPFQGGGYNEQFF. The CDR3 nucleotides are TGTGCCAGCAGTCCTTTCCAAGGAGGAGGCTACAATGAGCAGTTCTTC.

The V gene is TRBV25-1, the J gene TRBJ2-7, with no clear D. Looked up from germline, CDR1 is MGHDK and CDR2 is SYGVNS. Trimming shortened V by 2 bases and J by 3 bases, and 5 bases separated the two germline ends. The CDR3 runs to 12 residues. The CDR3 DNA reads TGTGCCAGCAGTGAACAGTACTACGAGCAGTACTTC. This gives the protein CASSEQYYEQYF.